The 16 T cell receptor beta chains presented below share a single source sample, sequenced in a study of T cell changes during pregnancy in multiple sclerosis. TCRdb's copy holds only in-frame clones and misses some; the assay was immunoSEQ multiplex PCR. The sample has under 70,000 clones, approximately 94% seen once. This sample comprised CD8+ T cells from peripheral blood mononuclear cells, obtained after pregnancy. The receptors come from a female donor with multiple sclerosis, enrolled in a pregnancy study.

J is TRBJ2-7 and V is TRBV1; no check of the table's D call, TRBD2, against the DNA was made. TRBV1 represents a pseudogene. The CDR3 is 15 amino acids. The CDR3 DNA sequence: TGCACCAGCAGCGATCTCGGGAGGAAGCGCTACGAGCAGTACTTC. This encodes CTSSDLGRKRYEQYF.

This chain uses TRBV11-1 with TRBJ2-3, with D uncertain. Germline CDR1 SGHAT, CDR2 FQDESV (reference sequence). This CDR3 is 15 amino acids long. V lost 5 bases to trimming and J lost 1 base, with 13 bases between them. DNA for the CDR3: TGTGCCAGCAGCCCAGAGGCCCGGCGCACAGATACGCAGTATTTT. Its translation is CASSPEARRTDTQYF.

This chain connects TRBV5-1 to TRBJ2-7; 11 nucleotides agree with TRBD2. Germline assignment: CDR1 SGHRS and CDR2 YFSETQ. After removal of 0 bases from V and 2 bases from J, the junction contained 4 bases not matched to a gene. The CDR3 is 16 amino acids. The CDR3 loop reads CASSLDGTSGTYEQYF. The CDR3 region has the DNA TGCGCCAGCAGCTTGGATGGGACTAGCGGAACCTACGAGCAGTACTTC.

The V call is TRBV27, the J call TRBJ2-7; D is unclear. Per germline, CDR1 MNHEY and CDR2 SMNVEV (reference sequence). The CDR3 extends over 12 amino acids. The ends were cut back, 0 bases at V and 5 bases at J, with 5 bases in the middle. The CDR3 here is CASSLSPHEQYF. The CDR3 DNA follows: TGTGCCAGCAGTTTATCTCCTCACGAGCAGTACTTC.

The chain employs TRBV19 and TRBJ1-5; tentative D call: TRBD1 (6 bases). V lost 5 bases and J lost 1, with 12 bases in between. Germline V lookup: CDR1 LNHDA, CDR2 SQIVND (reference sequence). The CDR3 is 15 residues long. The CDR3 DNA reads as TGTGCCAGTAGTGTCAGGGGCGTCAGCAATCAGCCCCAGCATTTT. This codes for CASSVRGVSNQPQHF. Complete variable domain (other parts from reference TRBV19 and TRBJ1-5): DGGITQSPKYLFRKEGQNVTLSCEQNLNHDAMYWYRQDPGQGLRLIYYSQIVNDFQKGDIAEGYSVSREKKESFPLTVTSAQKNPTAFYLCASSVRGVSNQPQHFGDGTRLSIL.

The V gene is TRBV9, the J gene TRBJ2-7; a weak D match, TRBD2 (5 bases). Germline V lookup: CDR1 SGDLS, CDR2 YYNGEE. The CDR3 is made up of 14 amino acids. The V and J ends lost 3 bases and 5 bases respectively, with 15 bases between them. The CDR3 bases are TGTGCCAGCAGCGACCTAGCCGATACCCACGAGCAGTACTTC. It yields the protein CASSDLADTHEQYF.

This clone was seen just once. The chain recombines TRBV28 with TRBJ2-1, with TRBD2 matching 8 bases. The CDR3 spans 15 residues. Germline V gene lookup returns CDR1 MDHEN and CDR2 SYDVKM. J was trimmed by 8 bases and V by 3 bases; bases with no gene match: 9. CDR3 in DNA: TGTGCCAGCAGTTTCGCGAGCGGGAGCTCCGATGAGCAGTTCTTC. It yields the protein CASSFASGSSDEQFF.

The chain links TRBV10-3 to TRBJ2-1; D is possibly TRBD1 (6 bases). Germline V lookup: CDR1 ENHRY, CDR2 SYGVKD. This CDR3 comprises 16 residues. V was clipped by 3 bases and J by 2 bases, with 14 bases between them. This chain's CDR3 is CAISEQGRAAYNEQFF. Written as DNA, the CDR3 is TGTGCCATCAGTGAACAGGGCAGGGCCGCCTACAATGAGCAGTTCTTC.

The chain links TRBV28 to TRBJ2-3, with 11 bases lining up with TRBD2. The germline V gene has CDR1 MDHEN and CDR2 SYDVKM. CDR3 size: 17 residues. The V and J ends lost 7 bases and 4 bases, in that order; junction bases with no gene match: 13. The CDR3 DNA sequence: TGTGCCAGCACCTTCGGGACTAGCGGACCTCAAGCAGATACGCAGTATTTT. Protein sequence: CASTFGTSGPQADTQYF.

The chain combines TRBV2 with TRBJ2-5; TRBD2 matches 14 bases. CDR1 SNHLY and CDR2 FYNNEI come from the germline V gene. The CDR3 is made up of 18 amino acids. V gave up 8 bases and J gave up 5 bases; unmatched junction bases: 16. CDR3 amino acids: CASEPGTSGRRGLETQYF. CDR3 DNA sequence: TGTGCCAGCGAACCCGGGACTAGCGGGAGAAGGGGTCTGGAGACCCAGTACTTC.

This sequence joins TRBV6-4 and TRBJ1-1; no definite D call. The CDR3 sequence is 13 residues long. From germline, CDR1 is MRHNA and CDR2 SNTAGT. Trimming cost V 2 bases and J 4 bases, with 8 bases left between them. This CDR3 is CASSDLQSTEAFF. The CDR3 DNA reads TGTGCCAGCAGTGACCTCCAGTCCACTGAAGCTTTCTTT.

V and J are TRBV28 and TRBJ1-5; 7 bases agree with TRBD1. Germline lookup yields CDR1 MDHEN and CDR2 SYDVKM. V dropped 3 bases and J dropped 5; count of bases not matched to a gene: 7. This CDR3 comprises 15 residues. For the CDR3, the DNA is TGTGCCAGCAGTTTCGACAGGGTAGTGGATCAGCCCCAGCATTTT. It translates to CASSFDRVVDQPQHF.

This rearrangement joins TRBV25-1 to TRBJ1-1, with D possibly being TRBD1 (5 bases). Per germline, CDR1 MGHDK and CDR2 SYGVNS. V gave up 2 bases and J gave up 8 bases, with 12 bases separating them. The CDR3 sequence is 13 residues long. The CDR3 DNA sequence: TGTGCCAGCAGTGAAGGGGCAGGAGCGGAAGCTTTCTTT. As protein: CASSEGAGAEAFF.

The V call is TRBV19, the J call TRBJ2-7; D may be TRBD2 (5 bases). V was trimmed by 5 bases and J by 0 bases, leaving 11 bases between them. Looked up from germline, CDR1 is LNHDA and CDR2 is SQIVND (reference sequence). The CDR3 has 14 residues. The CDR3 sequence is CASSRSGLSYEQYF. As DNA, the CDR3 is TGTGCCAGTAGTCGAAGCGGTCTCTCCTACGAGCAGTACTTC.

This clone appeared a few times. This chain joins TRBV7-9 and TRBJ2-7, with 11 bases aligning to TRBD2. Losses at the gene ends were 5 bases for V and 5 bases for J; bases not matched to a gene: 5. The CDR3 runs 14 residues. Germline CDR1 is SEHNR and CDR2 is FQNEAQ (reference sequence). This chain's CDR3 is CASSLPTSGNEQYF. CDR3 nucleotide sequence: TGTGCCAGCAGCCTCCCGACTAGCGGGAACGAGCAGTACTTC.

This clone occurred once. The chain employs TRBV11-2 and TRBJ2-7, with 7 bases matching TRBD1. The length of the CDR3 is 15 residues. CDR1 and CDR2 from the germline V gene are SGHAT and FQNNGV. The junction had 8 bases not matched to a gene; V was cut back by 5 bases and J by 1 base. In DNA, the CDR3 is TGTGCCAGCAGCCCCGACAGGGTGATGTCCTACGAGCAGTACTTC. Amino acids: CASSPDRVMSYEQYF.